This paragraph covers one TCR beta chain sequence. Its antigen is unidentified. Attached unique molecular identifiers marked individual cDNA molecules. From the 5' RACE reads, TCRdb called clonotypes with MiXCR, one entry per CDR3 protein. The sample carries fewer than 120,000 distinct CDR3 sequences, around an eighth recorded once. The entry originates in a study of early T cells in non-severe SARS-CoV-2 infection. In the study overall: Chains stayed unpaired after sequencing of bulk RNA from unsorted whole blood. Notes on the study in general: VDJdb-based annotation leaned toward anti-spike CD8 responses and missed private and CD4 specificities.

CDR3 length: 12 residues. From germline, CDR1 is SQVTM and CDR2 ANQGSEA. V was clipped by 4 bases and J by 5 bases, with 11 bases between them. The TCR originated in an adult who was a healthcare worker with PCR-confirmed SARS-CoV-2 infection or an uninfected control (not recorded which). Source: whole blood, taken at baseline. This sequence joins TRBV29-1 and TRBJ1-1; no firm D call. In nucleotides, the CDR3 is TGCAGCGTTGGGGATCTGAGGACTGAAGCTTTCTTT. This sequence encodes CSVGDLRTEAFF.